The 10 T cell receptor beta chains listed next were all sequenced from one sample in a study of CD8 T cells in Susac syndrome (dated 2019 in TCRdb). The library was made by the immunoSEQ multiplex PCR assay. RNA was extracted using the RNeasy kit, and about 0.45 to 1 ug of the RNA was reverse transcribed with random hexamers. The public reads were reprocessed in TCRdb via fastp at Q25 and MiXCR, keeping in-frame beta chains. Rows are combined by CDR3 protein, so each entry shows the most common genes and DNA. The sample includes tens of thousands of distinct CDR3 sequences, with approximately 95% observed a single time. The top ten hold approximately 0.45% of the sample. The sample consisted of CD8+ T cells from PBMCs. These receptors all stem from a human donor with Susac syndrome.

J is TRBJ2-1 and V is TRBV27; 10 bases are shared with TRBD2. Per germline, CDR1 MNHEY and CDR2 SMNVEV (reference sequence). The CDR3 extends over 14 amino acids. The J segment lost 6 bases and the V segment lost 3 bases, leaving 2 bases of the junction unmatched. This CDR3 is CASSFVAGGNEQFF. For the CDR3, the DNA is TGTGCCAGCAGTTTTGTAGCGGGAGGCAATGAGCAGTTCTTC.

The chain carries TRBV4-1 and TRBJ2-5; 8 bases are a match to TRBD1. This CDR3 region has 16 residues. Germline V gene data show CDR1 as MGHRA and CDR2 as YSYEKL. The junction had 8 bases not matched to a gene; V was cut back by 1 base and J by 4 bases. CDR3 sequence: CASSQAPGQGVETQYF. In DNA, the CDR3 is TGCGCCAGCAGCCAAGCACCCGGACAGGGCGTAGAGACCCAGTACTTC.

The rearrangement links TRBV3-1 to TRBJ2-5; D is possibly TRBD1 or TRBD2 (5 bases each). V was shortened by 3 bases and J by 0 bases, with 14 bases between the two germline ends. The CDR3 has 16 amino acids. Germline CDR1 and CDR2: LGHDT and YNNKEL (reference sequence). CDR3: CASSHRLRGHQETQYF. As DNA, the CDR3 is TGTGCCAGCAGCCACCGATTGAGGGGTCACCAAGAGACCCAGTACTTC.

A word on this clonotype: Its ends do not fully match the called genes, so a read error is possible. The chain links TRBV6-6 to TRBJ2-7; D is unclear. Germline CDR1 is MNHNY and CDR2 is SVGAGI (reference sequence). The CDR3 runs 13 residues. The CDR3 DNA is TGTGCCAGCTGTCGCCTAGGCCATCAGACCGCGGACTTC. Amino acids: CASCRLGHQTADF.

The CDR3 sequence: CASRPPGTGQTGELFF. DNA for the CDR3: TGTGCCAGCAGGCCGCCGGGGACAGGACAAACCGGGGAGCTGTTTTTT. The rearrangement links TRBV6-1 to TRBJ2-2, with TRBD1 matching 8 bases. Trimming took 6 bases from V and 5 from J; bases not matched to a gene: 11. Germline V gene sequence: CDR1 MNHNS, CDR2 SASEGT. The CDR3 sequence is 16 residues long.

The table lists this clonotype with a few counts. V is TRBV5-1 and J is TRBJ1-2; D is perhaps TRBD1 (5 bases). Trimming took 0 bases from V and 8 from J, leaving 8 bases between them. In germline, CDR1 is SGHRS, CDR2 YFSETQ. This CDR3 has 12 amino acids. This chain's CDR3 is CASSLDRHGYTF. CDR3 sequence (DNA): TGCGCCAGCAGCTTGGACAGGCACGGCTACACCTTC.

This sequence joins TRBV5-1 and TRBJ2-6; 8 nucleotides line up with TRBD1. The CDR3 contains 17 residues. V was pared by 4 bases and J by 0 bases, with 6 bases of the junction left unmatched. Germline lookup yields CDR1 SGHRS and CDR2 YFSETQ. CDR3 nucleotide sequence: TGCGCCAGCAGCGCCTGGACAGGGCGCTCTGGGGCCAACGTCCTGACTTTC. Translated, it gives CASSAWTGRSGANVLTF. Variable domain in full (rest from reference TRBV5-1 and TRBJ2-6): KAGVTQTPRYLIKTRGQQVTLSCSPISGHRSVSWYQQTPGQGLQFLFEYFSETQRNKGNFPGRFSGRQFSNSRSEMNVSTLELGDSALYLCASSAWTGRSGANVLTFGAGSRLTVL.

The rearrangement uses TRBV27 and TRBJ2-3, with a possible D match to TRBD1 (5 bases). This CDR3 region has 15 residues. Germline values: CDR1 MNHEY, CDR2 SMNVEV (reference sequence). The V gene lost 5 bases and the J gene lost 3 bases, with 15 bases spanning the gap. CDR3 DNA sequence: TGTGCCAGCAGTACCCGAGACAGAACGACAGATACGCAGTATTTT. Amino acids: CASSTRDRTTDTQYF.

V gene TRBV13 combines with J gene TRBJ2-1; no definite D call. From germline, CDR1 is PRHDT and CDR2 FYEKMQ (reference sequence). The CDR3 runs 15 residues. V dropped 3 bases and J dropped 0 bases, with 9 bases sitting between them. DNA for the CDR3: TGTGCCAGCAGCTTGGGCAAAAGCTCCTACAATGAGCAGTTCTTC. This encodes CASSLGKSSYNEQFF.

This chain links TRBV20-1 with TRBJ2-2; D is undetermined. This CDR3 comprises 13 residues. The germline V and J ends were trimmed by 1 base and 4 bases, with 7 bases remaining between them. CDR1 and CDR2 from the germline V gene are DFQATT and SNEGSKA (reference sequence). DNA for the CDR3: TGCAGTGCTAGAGCGGCAATCACCGGGGAGCTGTTTTTT. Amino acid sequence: CSARAAITGELFF.